One sample yielded the 10 T cell receptor beta chains listed below, sequenced in a study of blood T cell repertoires in COVID-19. Produced via immunoSEQ multiplex PCR; TCRdb's table is partial and in-frame only. The profile shows about 150,000 clones, roughly 80% of them singletons. Sequenced input: peripheral blood. The receptors come from a woman aged 55-69 years with acute or convalescent COVID-19.

This clone was counted once. V gene TRBV7-2 combines with J gene TRBJ1-6; 7 bases agree with TRBD1. The CDR3 length is 18 residues. Germline-derived CDR1 and CDR2 are SGHTA and FQGNSA. The V gene end was trimmed by 1 base and the J gene end by 5 bases; junction bases not matched to a gene: 11. In nucleotides, the CDR3 is TGTGCCAGCAGCTTAGTAGGGGGCACTAAATTGAATAATTCACCCCTCCACTTT. Residues: CASSLVGGTKLNNSPLHF.

This clone was seen a few times. The rearrangement uses TRBV7-8 and TRBJ2-1; the match to TRBD2 covers 11 bases. Germline CDR1 SGHVS, CDR2 FQNEAQ. The CDR3 totals 19 residues. The trim removed 0 bases at V and 1 base at J, leaving 8 bases unmatched. DNA for the CDR3: TGTGCCAGCAGCTTAGCGCGTGCTAGCGGGGGGCCATCCTACAATGAGCAGTTCTTC. It translates to CASSLARASGGPSYNEQFF.

The chain has TRBV18 and TRBJ2-7; D may be TRBD1 (6 bases). Trimming shortened V by 6 bases and J by 10 bases, and 19 bases separated the two germline ends. CDR3 length equals 13 residues. Per germline, CDR1 KGHSH and CDR2 LQKENI. CDR3 DNA sequence: TGTGCCAGCTCCGACCAATGGGGGCCAGATCAGTACGTC. Residues: CASSDQWGPDQYV.

This chain uses TRBV4-2 with TRBJ1-3; D is possibly TRBD1 (5 bases). This CDR3 has 14 residues. V shed 1 base and J shed 4 bases, with 8 bases lying between them. Germline V CDR1 and CDR2: LGHNA, YNFKEQ. The CDR3 nucleotides read TGTGCCAGCAGCCAAGCAGGGCACGGAAACACCATATATTTT. Protein sequence: CASSQAGHGNTIYF.

The chain is built from TRBV29-1 and TRBJ2-3; 11 bases are shared with TRBD1. The V segment lost 4 bases and the J segment 4 bases; nucleotides outside the gene matches: 7. This CDR3 has 15 residues. Germline CDR1 SQVTM, CDR2 ANQGSEA. CDR3: CSVVRTGGVADTQYF. CDR3 bases: TGCAGCGTTGTCCGGACAGGGGGCGTCGCAGATACGCAGTATTTT.

The chain joins TRBV5-6 to TRBJ2-5; 9 bases match TRBD1. Germline values: CDR1 SGHDT, CDR2 YYEEEE. J gave up 4 bases and V 0 bases, and 4 bases lay outside the gene matches. The CDR3 extends over 15 amino acids. The CDR3 DNA sequence: TGTGCCAGCAGCTTGGGACAGGGGGATCCAGAGACCCAGTACTTC. Translated, it gives CASSLGQGDPETQYF.

The chain recombines TRBV6-1 with TRBJ1-6; D possibly corresponds to TRBD1 (6 bases). This CDR3 comprises 15 residues. CDR1 and CDR2 from the germline V gene are MNHNS and SASEGT. V was pared by 2 bases and J by 8 bases, with 13 bases between. The DNA of the CDR3 is TGTGCCAGCAGTGAATTAAGGGGGAAGTATTCACCCCTCCACTTT. Protein sequence: CASSELRGKYSPLHF.

The V and J genes are TRBV27 and TRBJ2-5, with 12 nucleotides matching TRBD2. The CDR3 totals 13 residues. CDR1 and CDR2 from the germline V gene are MNHEY and SMNVEV (reference sequence). The J segment lost 5 bases and the V segment lost 6 bases, leaving 1 base of the junction unmatched. The CDR3 here is CASRTSGGETQYF. The CDR3 nucleotides read TGTGCCAGCAGAACTAGCGGGGGGGAGACCCAGTACTTC.

This clone has just one count. This rearrangement joins TRBV5-1 to TRBJ2-5; possible D gene TRBD2, 6 bases. There are 16 residues in the CDR3. The V end was cut by 1 base, the J end by 2 bases, with 15 bases between. Germline-derived CDR1 and CDR2 are SGHRS and YFSETQ. The CDR3 sequence is CASSLPGGDWQETQYF. Written as DNA, the CDR3 is TGCGCCAGCAGCTTGCCCGGCGGGGATTGGCAAGAGACCCAGTACTTC.

CDR3 protein: CASSLEGEGQSSQYF. The CDR3 coding sequence is TGTGCCAGCAGCTTAGAGGGAGAGGGACAGAGTAGCCAGTACTTC. This rearrangement joins TRBV7-8 to TRBJ2-5; 7 bases agree with TRBD1. This CDR3 has 15 residues. From germline, CDR1 is SGHVS and CDR2 FQNEAQ. Trimming removed 1 base from V and 10 bases from J; junction bases left unmatched: 12. Combining the CDR3 with reference TRBV7-8 and TRBJ2-5 gives the whole variable domain GAGVSQSPRYKVAKRGQDVALRCDPISGHVSLFWYQQALGQGPEFLTYFQNEAQLDKSGLPSDRFFAERPEGSVSTLKIQRTQQEDSAVYLCASSLEGEGQSSQYFGPGTRLLVL.